A selection of T cell receptor beta chains follows, all from one sample in a study of human T cells and chemical hapten exposure. TCRdb reprocessed the RACE reads with MiXCR, giving one entry per CDR3 protein. The sample contains 330,000 or so distinct CDR3 sequences, under 6.5% of which appear only once. The sequenced sample was whole blood, obtained in connection with sensitization to the hapten diphenylcyclopropenone (DPC). All receptors derive from a woman aged 18-29 years with alopecia areata. Some clones in this sample may be carry-over from other donors' samples. The CDR3 runs from the conserved cysteine through the conserved F or W. Each record gives: CDR3 protein, CDR3 DNA, J gene, clone size, D gene, V gene. A D gene is named only where the DNA matches it firmly. Clone sizes are given selectively: once, few, many, or a class where the clone is expanded.

CDR3: CSARLGLAETGELFF
DNA: TGCAGTGCTAGATTGGGACTAGCAGAAACCGGGGAGCTGTTTTTT
J: TRBJ2-2
size: NA
D: TRBD2
V: TRBV20-1

CDR3: CASSPSGVREQFF
DNA: TGTGCCAGCAGTCCTAGCGGGGTAAGGGAGCAGTTCTTC
J: TRBJ2-1
size: NA
D: TRBD2
V: TRBV7-2

CDR3: CASSQVASGGPQETQYF
DNA: TGCGCCAGCAGCCAAGTGGCTAGCGGGGGGCCGCAAGAGACCCAGTACTTC
J: TRBJ2-5
size: NA
D: TRBD2
V: TRBV4-1

CDR3: CASSGAARGTETQYF
DNA: TGCGCCAGCAGCGGTGCGGCGAGGGGCACAGAGACCCAGTACTTC
J: TRBJ2-5
size: NA
D: NA
V: TRBV5-1

CDR3: CASSLANQAHSYNEQFF
DNA: TGTGCCAGCAGCTTAGCGAATCAGGCCCACTCCTACAATGAGCAGTTCTTC
J: TRBJ2-1
size: NA
D: NA
V: TRBV7-8

CDR3: CASSEDRRREKLFF
DNA: TGTGCCAGCAGTGAGGACAGGCGGCGCGAAAAACTGTTTTTT
J: TRBJ1-4
size: NA
D: TRBD1
V: TRBV6-1

CDR3: CASSFQGGFGNQPQHF
DNA: TGTGCCAGCAGCTTCCAGGGGGGGTTTGGGAATCAGCCCCAGCATTTT
J: TRBJ1-5
size: few
D: TRBD1
V: TRBV7-9

CDR3: CSARDTLAGDTDTQYF
DNA: TGCAGTGCTAGAGATACCCTAGCGGGTGATACAGATACGCAGTATTTT
J: TRBJ2-3
size: NA
D: TRBD2
V: TRBV20-1

CDR3: CARSHPRGQVISGANVLTF
DNA: TGTGCCAGAAGCCATCCTAGGGGACAAGTAATCTCTGGGGCCAACGTCCTGACTTTC
J: TRBJ2-6
size: NA
D: NA
V: TRBV4-2

CDR3: CASSRGLAADTQYF
DNA: TGTGCCAGCAGCCGGGGACTAGCCGCAGATACGCAGTATTTT
J: TRBJ2-3
size: many
D: TRBD2
V: TRBV6-2/TRBV6-3

CDR3: CASSRGLNQLQHF
DNA: TGTGCCAGTTCCAGGGGGCTCAATCAGCTCCAGCATTTT
J: TRBJ1-5
size: NA
D: TRBD1
V: TRBV6-2/TRBV6-3

CDR3: CASSLESGVDQPQHF
DNA: TGTGCCAGCAGCTTAGAGTCGGGGGTTGATCAGCCCCAGCATTTT
J: TRBJ1-5
size: many
D: NA
V: TRBV7-2

CDR3: CASSLGDNAEAFF
DNA: TGTGCCAGCAGCTTGGGGGATAACGCTGAAGCTTTCTTT
J: TRBJ1-1
size: few
D: NA
V: TRBV5-4

CDR3: CASSYPNTGLGPDTQYF
DNA: TGTGCCAGCAGTTACCCCAACACGGGACTAGGACCAGATACGCAGTATTTT
J: TRBJ2-3
size: few
D: TRBD2
V: TRBV6-5

CDR3: CASSQEVYPGGTEAFF
DNA: TGCGCCAGCAGCCAAGAAGTATACCCGGGAGGCACTGAAGCTTTCTTT
J: TRBJ1-1
size: many
D: NA
V: TRBV4-3